What follows are 28 T cell receptor beta chains derived from one specimen sequenced in a study of blood T cell repertoires in COVID-19. TCRdb keeps only in-frame clones here, not all; method: immunoSEQ multiplex PCR. This table has some 350,000 clones, roughly 89% appearing once. Sample: peripheral blood. The receptors shown here come from a woman aged 18 to 35 who had recovered from COVID-19.

The gene calls are TRBV3-1 (or the pseudogene TRBV3-2) and TRBJ2-3, with unresolved D. V was pared by 4 bases and J by 3 bases, with 8 bases between. CDR1 is LGHDT and CDR2 is YNNKEL in the germline V gene (reference sequence). The CDR3 has 13 residues. CDR3 sequence (DNA): TGTGCCAGCAGCCCGCTCGGGACAGATACGCAGTATTTT. It is translated as CASSPLGTDTQYF.

The chain is built from TRBV5-6 and TRBJ2-7, with 11 bases fitting TRBD2. The V and J ends lost 2 bases and 3 bases, in that order; junction bases with no gene match: 1. In germline, CDR1 is SGHDT, CDR2 YYEEEE. The CDR3 is made up of 14 amino acids. The CDR3 loop reads CASSFGTSGYEQYV. CDR3 bases: TGTGCCAGCAGCTTTGGGACTAGCGGCTACGAGCAGTACGTC.

The genes are TRBV19 and TRBJ2-1, with D perhaps matching TRBD2 (6 bases). V dropped 1 base and J dropped 9 bases, with 10 bases sitting between them. The germline V gene has CDR1 LNHDA and CDR2 SQIVND (reference sequence). This CDR3 is built from 13 residues. The CDR3 sequence is CASSIAGVGEQFF. The DNA of the CDR3 is TGTGCCAGTAGTATAGCGGGAGTCGGTGAGCAGTTCTTC.

The chain links TRBV7-2 to TRBJ1-2; TRBD1 aligns across 9 bases. This CDR3 spans 16 amino acids. Germline V gene data show CDR1 as SGHTA and CDR2 as FQGNSA. The J segment lost 8 bases and the V segment lost 1 base, leaving 11 bases of the junction unmatched. CDR3 residues: CASSLDTFRTGVGYTF. CDR3 coding DNA: TGTGCCAGCAGCTTAGATACTTTCCGGACAGGGGTGGGCTACACCTTC.

The chain combines TRBV7-9 with TRBJ2-2, with 9 positions matching TRBD2. Germline lookup yields CDR1 SEHNR and CDR2 FQNEAQ (reference sequence). With 6 bases clipped from V and 4 bases from J, the junction kept 9 bases outside the gene matches. CDR3 length: 16 amino acids. For the CDR3, the DNA is TGTGCCAGCAGACCTATAGCGGGAGCTGGCACCGGGGAGCTGTTTTTT. As protein: CASRPIAGAGTGELFF. The full variable domain, with the rest looked up from reference TRBV7-9 and TRBJ2-2, is DTGVSQNPRHKITKRGQNVTFRCDPISEHNRLYWYRQTLGQGPEFLTYFQNEAQLEKSRLLSDRFSAERPKGSFSTLEIQRTEQGDSAMYLCASRPIAGAGTGELFFGEGSRLTVL.

The gene calls are TRBV11-2 and TRBJ1-2; 8 nucleotides align to TRBD1. V lost 4 bases and J lost 3; bases outside the gene matches: 10. Germline V gene lookup returns CDR1 SGHAT and CDR2 FQNNGV. CDR3 length: 16 residues. The CDR3 loop reads CASSSVQPGQDYGYTF. CDR3 nucleotide sequence: TGTGCCAGCAGCTCTGTACAACCGGGACAGGACTATGGCTACACCTTC.

This chain joins TRBV29-1 and TRBJ1-6; TRBD1 matches at 7 bases. Trimming cost V 4 bases and J 10 bases; bases outside gene matches: 7. CDR1 SQVTM and CDR2 ANQGSEA come from the germline V gene. The CDR3 is made up of 13 amino acids. This CDR3 reads CSVGGQKNSPLHF. The CDR3 DNA sequence: TGCAGCGTTGGGGGACAGAAGAACTCACCCCTCCACTTT.

The chain joins TRBV13 to TRBJ2-2; D unclear. The CDR3 has 12 amino acids. The V and J ends lost 5 bases and 7 bases respectively, with 8 bases between them. CDR1 and CDR2 from the germline V gene are PRHDT and FYEKMQ (reference sequence). CDR3 region: CASSHFGGELFF. DNA of the CDR3: TGTGCCAGCAGCCACTTCGGCGGGGAGCTGTTTTTT. Drawing the rest from reference TRBV13 and TRBJ2-2, the complete variable domain is AAGVIQSPRHLIKEKRETATLKCYPIPRHDTVYWYQQGPGQDPQFLISFYEKMQSDKGSIPDRFSAQQFSDYHSELNMSSLELGDSALYFCASSHFGGELFFGEGSRLTVL.

CDR3 nucleotides: TGTGCCAGCAGCTTAGTCGGGGAACATGAGCAGTTCTTC. It encodes CASSLVGEHEQFF. The V and J genes are TRBV7-9 and TRBJ2-1; a weak D match, TRBD2 (5 bases). The CDR3 length is 13 residues. In germline, CDR1 is SEHNR, CDR2 FQNEAQ (reference sequence). Deletions cut 1 base from V and 8 bases from J, with 9 bases between.

The CDR3 reads CASSLRASGQETQYF. CDR3 DNA sequence: TGTGCCAGCAGCTTAAGGGCTAGCGGCCAAGAGACCCAGTACTTC. The chain is built from TRBV11-3 and TRBJ2-5, with TRBD2 identical over 7 bases. The CDR3 is 15 amino acids. V was pared by 2 bases and J by 1 base, with 4 bases of the junction left unmatched. In germline, CDR1 is SGHNT, CDR2 YENEEA.

The chain employs TRBV30 and TRBJ2-3; the match to TRBD1 covers 9 bases. This CDR3 is built from 16 residues. Looked up from germline, CDR1 is GTSNPN and CDR2 is SVGIG (reference sequence). The trim removed 0 bases at V and 1 base at J, leaving 5 bases unmatched. CDR3 sequence: CAWSVGTGTGTDTQYF. CDR3 coding DNA: TGTGCCTGGAGTGTTGGGACAGGGACAGGCACAGATACGCAGTATTTT.

V and J are TRBV19 and TRBJ2-2; TRBD1 agrees at 10 bases. V was pared by 3 bases and J by 7 bases, with 5 bases of the junction left unmatched. Germline CDR1 LNHDA, CDR2 SQIVND (reference sequence). The CDR3 spans 15 residues. Written as DNA, the CDR3 is TGTGCCAGTAGTATGGTGGGACAGGGGCACGGGGAGCTGTTTTTT. Protein sequence: CASSMVGQGHGELFF.

The rearrangement links TRBV30 to TRBJ2-1; TRBD2 matches 14 bases. Germline V lookup: CDR1 GTSNPN, CDR2 SVGIG (reference sequence). This CDR3 contains 23 residues. The V segment lost 4 bases and the J segment 7 bases; nucleotides outside the gene matches: 30. In nucleotides, the CDR3 is TGTGCCTGGACCGACAGGGACACCTACGTTGTGGGGACTAGCGGGAGAAGTCCGAATGAGCAGTTCTTC. This sequence encodes CAWTDRDTYVVGTSGRSPNEQFF.

The CDR3 sequence is CASSANRDRVLPGGTDTQYF. In DNA, the CDR3 is TGTGCCAGCAGCGCCAACCGGGACAGGGTCCTCCCCGGTGGCACAGATACGCAGTATTTT. The chain uses TRBV5-4 and TRBJ2-3, with 9 positions matching TRBD1. The junction had 19 bases not matched to a gene; V was cut back by 4 bases and J by 1 base. Germline V gene lookup returns CDR1 SGHNT and CDR2 YYREEE (reference sequence). The CDR3 contains 20 residues.

V gene TRBV6-5 combines with J gene TRBJ1-5; D gene uncertain. CDR1 is MNHEY, CDR2 SVGAGI, per germline. V shed 0 bases and J shed 7 bases, with 13 bases lying between them. This CDR3 region has 15 residues. The DNA of the CDR3 is TGTGCCAGCAGTTACTCGAGCCCGCTCTCCCAGCCCCAGCATTTT. This codes for CASSYSSPLSQPQHF.

The chain employs TRBV13 and TRBJ2-3; D may be TRBD2 (5 bases). CDR3 length equals 17 residues. Trimming shortened V by 4 bases and J by 0 bases, and 17 bases separated the two germline ends. Germline CDR1 and CDR2: PRHDT and FYEKMQ (reference sequence). The CDR3 spells CASSSRGVGVSTDTQYF. For the CDR3, the DNA is TGTGCCAGCAGCTCCCGAGGTGTCGGGGTGAGCACAGATACGCAGTATTTT.

This chain links TRBV27 with TRBJ2-1, with 11 bases that match TRBD2. Germline values: CDR1 MNHEY, CDR2 SMNVEV (reference sequence). The CDR3 is made up of 15 amino acids. J gave up 3 bases and V 6 bases, and 4 bases lay outside the gene matches. The CDR3 coding sequence is TGTGCCAGCAGCCCACTAGCGGGAGTCTACAATGAGCAGTTCTTC. Its protein product is CASSPLAGVYNEQFF.

The chain couples TRBV19 to TRBJ2-3; 13 bases line up with TRBD2. The V gene's germline CDR1 is LNHDA and CDR2 SQIVND (reference sequence). There are 18 residues in the CDR3. J lost 4 bases, V lost 0 bases, and 7 bases had no gene match. CDR3 coding DNA: TGTGCCAGTAGTATAGACACACAACTAGCGGGAGGGCCAGATACGCAGTATTTT. Translated: CASSIDTQLAGGPDTQYF.

The chain recombines TRBV25-1 with TRBJ1-6; D is unresolved. This CDR3 region has 16 residues. The germline V gene encodes CDR1 MGHDK and CDR2 SYGVNS. V lost 4 bases to trimming and J lost 5 bases, with 15 bases between them. CDR3 nucleotide sequence: TGTGCCAGCAGTGCCAGCACGGGGTTCCATAATTCACCCCTCCACTTT. This encodes CASSASTGFHNSPLHF. Variable domain in full (rest from reference TRBV25-1 and TRBJ1-6): EADIYQTPRYLVIGTGKKITLECSQTMGHDKMYWYQQDPGMELHLIHYSYGVNSTEKGDLSSESTVSRIRTEHFPLTLESARPSHTSQYLCASSASTGFHNSPLHFGNGTRLTVT.

This clone has just one count. The V and J genes are TRBV6-6 and TRBJ1-4, with 8 bases matching TRBD1. CDR3 length equals 15 residues. With V trimmed by 3 bases and J by 8 bases, 8 bases remained unmatched. Germline lookup yields CDR1 MNHNY and CDR2 SVGAGI (reference sequence). CDR3: CASSYIGQGGEKLFF. In DNA, the CDR3 is TGTGCCAGCAGTTATATAGGACAGGGAGGCGAAAAACTGTTTTTT.

This chain connects TRBV11-3 to TRBJ2-1; D ambiguous. Looked up from germline, CDR1 is SGHNT and CDR2 is YENEEA. Trimming pared 4 bases from V and 4 bases from J, leaving 11 bases between. The CDR3 consists of 14 residues. The CDR3 reads CASSSGSAYNEQFF. The CDR3 DNA follows: TGTGCCAGCAGCTCTGGCAGCGCATACAATGAGCAGTTCTTC.

The chain combines TRBV27 with TRBJ1-2; 12 nucleotides line up with TRBD1. CDR1 is MNHEY, CDR2 SMNVEV, per germline (reference sequence). V shed 8 bases, J shed 4 bases, and the junction held 5 bases outside the gene matches. The CDR3 is 14 amino acids. The CDR3 DNA follows: TGTGCCAGCGGAGGGACAGGGGGCCCCTATGGCTACACCTTC. Protein: CASGGTGGPYGYTF.

There are a few counts of this clone. The chain couples TRBV5-1 to TRBJ1-4, with 8 bases that match TRBD1. Germline CDR1 is SGHRS and CDR2 is YFSETQ. The CDR3 covers 16 residues. V was pared by 2 bases and J by 7 bases, with 10 bases of the junction left unmatched. CDR3 DNA sequence: TGCGCCAGCAGCTTCGCAAGTGGACAGGGAGGTGAAAAACTGTTTTTT. This codes for CASSFASGQGGEKLFF.

The chain has TRBV7-2 and TRBJ2-2; TRBD1 matches at 7 bases. Trimming took 1 base from V and 0 from J; bases not matched to a gene: 8. CDR1 and CDR2 (germline): SGHTA, FQGNSA. The CDR3 is 18 amino acids. The DNA of the CDR3 is TGTGCCAGCAGCTTAGAGTCCAGGGGGTGGTCGAACACCGGGGAGCTGTTTTTT. It yields the protein CASSLESRGWSNTGELFF.

The chain uses TRBV19 and TRBJ1-4, with D tentatively TRBD1 (6 bases). The germline V gene has CDR1 LNHDA and CDR2 SQIVND (reference sequence). The CDR3 consists of 14 residues. The V gene lost 6 bases and the J gene lost 4 bases, with 12 bases spanning the gap. CDR3: CASRLTGYNEKLFF. The DNA of the CDR3 is TGTGCCAGTAGGCTGACAGGTTATAATGAAAAACTGTTTTTT.

This chain uses TRBV2 with TRBJ2-5; 10 nucleotides line up with TRBD1. The CDR3 covers 16 residues. The germline V gene encodes CDR1 SNHLY and CDR2 FYNNEI. The V and J ends lost 1 base and 6 bases, in that order; junction bases with no gene match: 8. The CDR3 region has the DNA TGTGCCAGCAGTGAAGGAGGGGACAGGGGTCCGAAGACCCAGTACTTC. Translating gives CASSEGGDRGPKTQYF.

The chain links TRBV19 to TRBJ1-5; D may be TRBD1 (5 bases). CDR1 is LNHDA, CDR2 SQIVND, per germline (reference sequence). There are 15 residues in the CDR3. The V gene lost 6 bases and the J gene lost 5 bases, with 17 bases spanning the gap. The CDR3 is CASSTTSGWHQPQHF. The CDR3 coding sequence is TGTGCCAGTAGCACGACCTCAGGGTGGCATCAGCCCCAGCATTTT. Full variable domain (remainder filled in from reference TRBV19 and TRBJ1-5): DGGITQSPKYLFRKEGQNVTLSCEQNLNHDAMYWYRQDPGQGLRLIYYSQIVNDFQKGDIAEGYSVSREKKESFPLTVTSAQKNPTAFYLCASSTTSGWHQPQHFGDGTRLSIL.

The V and J genes are TRBV9 and TRBJ1-2; tentative D call: TRBD1 (6 bases). V was cut by 4 bases and J by 3 bases, with 22 bases left in between. The CDR3 consists of 17 residues. Germline CDR1 reads SGDLS; CDR2 reads YYNGEE. DNA of the CDR3: TGTGCCAGCAGCTCTACTCGGGAGGGGGTGGAGTACTATGGCTACACCTTC. Its translation: CASSSTREGVEYYGYTF.